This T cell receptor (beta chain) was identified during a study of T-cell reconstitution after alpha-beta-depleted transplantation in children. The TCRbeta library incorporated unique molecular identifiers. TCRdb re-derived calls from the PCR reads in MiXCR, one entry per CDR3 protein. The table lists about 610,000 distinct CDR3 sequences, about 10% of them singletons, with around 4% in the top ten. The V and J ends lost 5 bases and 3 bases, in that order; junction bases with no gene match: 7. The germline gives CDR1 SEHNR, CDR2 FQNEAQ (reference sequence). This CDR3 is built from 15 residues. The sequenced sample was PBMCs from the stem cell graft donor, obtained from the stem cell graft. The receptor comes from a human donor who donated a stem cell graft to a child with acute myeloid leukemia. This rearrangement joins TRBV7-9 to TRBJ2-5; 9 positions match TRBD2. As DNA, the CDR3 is TGTGCCAGCAGCGTCGGGACTAGCTTAAAAGAGACCCAGTACTTC. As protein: CASSVGTSLKETQYF.